Here is one T cell receptor beta chain with its context. The specificity of this receptor is unknown. A commercial ELISA kit detecting HCMV-specific IgG in serum was used to determine HCMV serostatus. Peripheral blood mononuclear cells were isolated from blood by Ficoll density gradient centrifugation. Sequenced using an Illumina HiSeq 2000. 5'RACE template switching, by which a universal primer site and unique molecular identifiers were added, was used to make TCR beta cDNA libraries. Synthesis of cDNA was primed from the TCR beta constant segment and was followed by two consecutive PCR amplification steps. As for how the authors treated the data: MIGEC was used to demultiplex reads and group reads by UMI, and MiTCR was used to assemble and quantify clonotypes. To remove erroneous sequences, TCR cDNA sequences were retained only when supported by two or more reads. The tcR package was used for downstream repertoire analysis, and clonotypes were matched across fractions by CDR3 nucleotide sequence plus V segment. VDJmatch was used to annotate antigen specificity against VDJdb, with one amino acid substitution allowed in CDR3. TCRdb reprocessed the reads, and each CDR3 protein sequence is entered once, without DNA. These V and J calls derive from TCRdb rather than the authors' analysis. The sample's table lists a count of some 140,000 distinct CDR3 sequences. The ten top clones hold 30% to 45% of the sample.

This record comes from a study of T cells expressing NK-cell markers (dated by TCRdb to 2020 to 2022). The study in broad terms: In sorted CD3+CD56+NKG2C+, CD3+CD56+NKG2C- and CD3+CD56-NKG2C+ T-cell subsets from several donors, TCR beta-chain repertoires were profiled. Sequencing of the libraries produced 2 x 150 bp reads on Illumina HiSeq 2000/2500, MiSeq or NextSeq. Seven of the eight sequenced donors were HCMV-seropositive and one was HCMV-seronegative. All eight donors whose samples were sequenced were randomly selected healthy volunteers, three of them men and five women.

The full study reports these points: In several donors, the dominant CD3+CD56+NKG2C+ clonotypes were among the top 10 CD8+ clonotypes and accounted for about 1.0-7.5% of CD8+ T cells. Those dominant clonotypes were again the most abundant among CD3+CD56-NKG2C+ cells in a handful of donors, at about 25-65%. It remained unclear whether the expanded NKG2C-expressing T cell clones were specific for HCMV antigens.

The source is a woman between 50 and 59 years old in good health. Donor details come from another sample of the same person, matched by shared clones. Sequenced input: blood T cells: a sorted CD56 or NKG2C T cell subset, CD4+ or CD8+ T cells, or bulk PBMC T cells (not recorded which).

The CDR3 in this case is CASSYGTGDNEQFF. Rearrangement joined TRBV6-5 to TRBJ2-1; without DNA, the TCRdb call of TRBD1 cannot be checked. The CDR3 sequence holds 14 residues, the cysteine and phenylalanine included. No DNA sequence is on record. For CDR1 and CDR2, the germline V gene lists MNHEY and SVGAGI.